The 30 T cell receptor beta chains below were found in one sample sequenced in a study of cytomegalovirus exposure and HLA in healthy donors. Researchers ran the PCR with 60 Vbeta and 13 Jbeta primers. Clones were sequenced by immunoSEQ multiplex PCR, and TCRdb holds only the in-frame ones, with some missing. Of 150,000 to 200,000 clones in the sample, about four fifths were seen once. Sequencing input: PBMCs. Every receptor here comes from a girl aged 5-17 years in good health and CMV-seropositive.

This chain links TRBV28 with TRBJ2-7, with TRBD2 matching 15 bases. With V trimmed by 0 bases and J by 6 bases, 9 bases remained unmatched. The CDR3 is 18 amino acids. Germline V gene sequence: CDR1 MDHEN, CDR2 SYDVKM. The CDR3 bases are TGTGCCAGCAGTTTATGGCCCGGACTAGCGGGGGGGCCTTGCGAGCAGTACTTC. Its protein is CASSLWPGLAGGPCEQYF.

V gene TRBV7-9 combines with J gene TRBJ1-2; D is perhaps TRBD1 (5 bases). Trimming removed 0 bases at V and 4 bases at J, with 12 bases between. This CDR3 comprises 15 residues. Germline CDR1 SEHNR, CDR2 FQNEAQ (reference sequence). CDR3 amino acids: CASSLAPIGAYGYTF. The CDR3 coding sequence is TGTGCCAGCAGCTTAGCCCCGATAGGGGCCTATGGCTACACCTTC.

This rearrangement joins TRBV19 to TRBJ1-1, with 7 bases fitting TRBD1. The CDR3 contains 13 residues. The germline CDR1 and CDR2 sequences are LNHDA and SQIVND (reference sequence). V lost 6 bases and J lost 4; bases outside the gene matches: 5. Written as DNA, the CDR3 is TGTGCCAGTAGCGGACAGGCGGGCACTGAAGCTTTCTTT. Translated, it gives CASSGQAGTEAFF.

The V and J genes are TRBV27 and TRBJ1-1; possibly TRBD1 for D (6 bases). In germline, CDR1 is MNHEY, CDR2 SMNVEV (reference sequence). The CDR3 is 14 amino acids. Between the trimmed V and J ends, which lost 10 bases and 0 bases, there was a span of 15 bases. CDR3 DNA: TGTGCCACCCTTAGGGGGGGGGTGAACACTGAAGCTTTCTTT. Its protein product is CATLRGGVNTEAFF.

This chain joins TRBV25-1 and TRBJ1-5, with 8 bases matching TRBD1. The length of the CDR3 is 13 residues. V dropped 2 bases and J dropped 7; count of bases not matched to a gene: 1. Germline CDR1 and CDR2: MGHDK and SYGVNS. This chain's CDR3 is CASSEQGAQPQHF. CDR3 bases: TGTGCCAGCAGTGAACAGGGGGCACAGCCCCAGCATTTT. Combining the CDR3 with reference TRBV25-1 and TRBJ1-5 gives the whole variable domain EADIYQTPRYLVIGTGKKITLECSQTMGHDKMYWYQQDPGMELHLIHYSYGVNSTEKGDLSSESTVSRIRTEHFPLTLESARPSHTSQYLCASSEQGAQPQHFGDGTRLSIL.

This chain joins TRBV6-1 and TRBJ2-3; 8 nucleotides line up with TRBD2. Trimming cost V 2 bases and J 3 bases; bases outside gene matches: 4. Germline lookup yields CDR1 MNHNS and CDR2 SASEGT. This CDR3 comprises 15 residues. The CDR3 spells CASSESGGKTDTQYF. CDR3 sequence (DNA): TGTGCCAGCAGTGAATCGGGGGGGAAGACAGATACGCAGTATTTT.

The chain recombines TRBV7-2 with TRBJ1-2; 8 bases align to TRBD1. This CDR3 has 15 residues. The germline CDR1 and CDR2 sequences are SGHTA and FQGNSA. J was trimmed by 4 bases and V by 5 bases; bases with no gene match: 9. This chain's CDR3 is CASSRNRGNVYGYTF. The CDR3 DNA follows: TGTGCCAGCAGCCGTAACAGGGGGAATGTCTATGGCTACACCTTC.

The chain couples TRBV19 to TRBJ1-2, with D tentatively TRBD1 (6 bases). V lost 7 bases to trimming and J lost 4 bases, with 16 bases between them. The CDR3 totals 14 residues. Germline assignment: CDR1 LNHDA and CDR2 SQIVND (reference sequence). The DNA of the CDR3 is TGTGCCAGTAAAGGGACACCTGAGGGCTATGGCTACACCTTC. Translated, it gives CASKGTPEGYGYTF.

The chain uses TRBV5-1 and TRBJ1-2; unclear D gene. Germline V gene lookup returns CDR1 SGHRS and CDR2 YFSETQ. The CDR3 has 14 amino acids. V shed 4 bases and J shed 3 bases, with 13 bases lying between them. CDR3 in DNA: TGCGCCAGCAGCCGTGACACCAGTGACTATGGCTACACCTTC. Translated: CASSRDTSDYGYTF. Based on the CDR3 plus reference TRBV5-1 and TRBJ1-2, the full variable domain is KAGVTQTPRYLIKTRGQQVTLSCSPISGHRSVSWYQQTPGQGLQFLFEYFSETQRNKGNFPGRFSGRQFSNSRSEMNVSTLELGDSALYLCASSRDTSDYGYTFGSGTRLTVV.

This chain uses TRBV7-9 with TRBJ2-1; D remains ambiguous. Trimming stripped 1 base from V and 6 bases from J, with 19 bases between. Germline V gene data show CDR1 as SEHNR and CDR2 as FQNEAQ (reference sequence). The CDR3 spans 17 residues. The CDR3 DNA follows: TGTGCCAGCAGCTTAGGTTCCCCTCGAGTAAGAGGCAATGAGCAGTTCTTC. This encodes CASSLGSPRVRGNEQFF.

The chain joins TRBV5-4 to TRBJ2-2, with D possibly being TRBD2 (6 bases). V dropped 6 bases and J dropped 1 base, with 16 bases sitting between them. The germline CDR1 and CDR2 sequences are SGHNT and YYREEE (reference sequence). The CDR3 has 16 residues. CDR3 residues: CASTLPGRGNTGELFF. The CDR3 DNA reads as TGTGCCAGCACCCTCCCGGGGCGGGGGAACACCGGGGAGCTGTTTTTT. The full variable domain, in which reference TRBV5-4 and TRBJ2-2 provide the parts outside the CDR3, is ETGVTQSPTHLIKTRGQQVTLRCSSQSGHNTVSWYQQALGQGPQFIFQYYREEENGRGNFPPRFSGLQFPNYSSELNVNALELDDSALYLCASTLPGRGNTGELFFGEGSRLTVL.

The rearrangement uses TRBV7-6 and TRBJ1-1, with D maybe TRBD1 (6 bases). CDR3 length equals 13 residues. CDR1 is SGHVS, CDR2 FNYEAQ, per germline. Trimming took 4 bases from V and 4 from J, leaving 10 bases between them. DNA of the CDR3: TGTGCCAGCAGCTCTACAGGGACCACTGAAGCTTTCTTT. It translates to CASSSTGTTEAFF.

This chain links TRBV19 with TRBJ2-1; 10 nucleotides align to TRBD1. CDR3 length equals 16 residues. Germline loops: CDR1 LNHDA, CDR2 SQIVND (reference sequence). The V and J ends lost 5 bases and 5 bases, in that order; junction bases with no gene match: 9. The chain's CDR3 is CASSPDTGTGDNEQFF. The CDR3 DNA reads TGTGCCAGTAGTCCTGATACCGGGACAGGGGACAATGAGCAGTTCTTC.

The CDR3 nucleotides are TGTGCCAGCAGTTCGGACAGGGGAATATCCTACAATGAGCAGTTCTTC. It codes for CASSSDRGISYNEQFF. The rearrangement joins TRBV6-5 to TRBJ2-1; TRBD1 aligns across 9 bases. CDR1 is MNHEY, CDR2 SVGAGI, per germline. V gave up 4 bases and J gave up 1 base; unmatched junction bases: 5. The CDR3 has 16 residues.

The genes are TRBV18 and TRBJ1-2; 9 bases align to TRBD1. Germline CDR1 KGHSH, CDR2 LQKENI. This CDR3 has 14 amino acids. With 3 bases clipped from V and 6 bases from J, the junction kept 5 bases outside the gene matches. The CDR3 reads CASSPSWTGDGYTF. Here the CDR3 DNA reads TGTGCCAGCTCACCGTCATGGACAGGGGATGGCTACACCTTC.

The rearrangement uses TRBV19 and TRBJ2-7; D is unclear. Germline V gene lookup returns CDR1 LNHDA and CDR2 SQIVND (reference sequence). With 6 bases removed from V and 3 bases from J, the gap between germline ends came to 12 bases. This CDR3 contains 13 residues. CDR3 sequence reads: CASSISLNYEQYF. The CDR3, as DNA: TGTGCCAGTAGCATATCCCTAAACTACGAGCAGTACTTC.

The J gene is TRBJ2-7, the V gene TRBV10-1; 7 bases agree with TRBD1. The CDR3 spans 15 residues. With 3 bases clipped from V and 1 base from J, the junction kept 6 bases outside the gene matches. Germline CDR1 is WNHNN and CDR2 is SYGVQD (reference sequence). The DNA of the CDR3 is TGCGCCAGCAGTGAAGGGACAGAAAATTCCTACGAGCAGTACTTC. Its translation is CASSEGTENSYEQYF.

This chain connects TRBV5-1 to TRBJ2-7; 9 bases map to TRBD1. V dropped 3 bases and J dropped 6; count of bases not matched to a gene: 7. Per germline, CDR1 SGHRS and CDR2 YFSETQ. The CDR3 contains 14 residues. The CDR3 nucleotides are TGCGCCAGCAGCTACCGACAGGGACAGGGCGAGCAGTACTTC. Translated, it gives CASSYRQGQGEQYF.

The V gene is TRBV18, the J gene TRBJ2-1; 7 positions match TRBD1. V trimming: 8 bases; J trimming: 4 bases; junction bases outside the gene matches: 8. The CDR3 has 14 residues. Germline values: CDR1 KGHSH, CDR2 LQKENI. In nucleotides, the CDR3 is TGTGCCAGCACCTCGGGACAGAATTACAATGAGCAGTTCTTC. As protein: CASTSGQNYNEQFF.

The chain has TRBV7-6 and TRBJ1-6, with D unresolved. Trimming stripped 1 base from V and 7 bases from J, with 11 bases between. Germline CDR1 and CDR2: SGHVS and FNYEAQ. CDR3 length: 15 amino acids. The CDR3 DNA reads as TGTGCCAGCAGCTTAGGGCCCGGGGAGAATTCACCCCTCCACTTT. This gives the protein CASSLGPGENSPLHF.

The chain links TRBV10-1 to TRBJ2-3; 10 bases line up with TRBD2. The CDR3 covers 15 residues. The ends lost 3 bases at V and 4 bases at J; junction bases unmatched: 4. Germline V gene data show CDR1 as WNHNN and CDR2 as SYGVQD (reference sequence). DNA for the CDR3: TGCGCCAGCAGTGAATCTAGCGGGGGAGCAGATACGCAGTATTTT. Protein sequence: CASSESSGGADTQYF.

This clone was seen once. The chain carries TRBV5-4 and TRBJ2-3; 8 bases line up with TRBD2. The germline gives CDR1 SGHNT, CDR2 YYREEE (reference sequence). V shed 3 bases and J 6 bases; nucleotides not matched to a gene: 15. The CDR3 consists of 17 residues. The CDR3 is CASSSTGVERGRDTQYF. The CDR3 DNA reads TGTGCCAGCAGCTCCACGGGGGTGGAGCGGGGGAGGGATACGCAGTATTTT.

The rearrangement uses TRBV9 and TRBJ1-3, with 9 bases matching TRBD1. CDR1 SGDLS and CDR2 YYNGEE come from the germline V gene. V trimming: 0 bases; J trimming: 7 bases; junction bases outside the gene matches: 5. This CDR3 contains 15 residues. The CDR3 DNA sequence: TGTGCCAGCAGCGTAGAAACAGGGGGCCTTAACACCATATATTTT. It translates to CASSVETGGLNTIYF.

A few counts support this clone. V is TRBV4-1 and J is TRBJ1-1; no clear D. Germline loops: CDR1 MGHRA, CDR2 YSYEKL. The CDR3 runs to 15 residues. The V gene lost 4 bases and the J gene lost 0 bases, with 12 bases spanning the gap. The CDR3 DNA reads as TGCGCCAGCAGCCGGGCTCCATTCTTGAACACTGAAGCTTTCTTT. Encoded protein: CASSRAPFLNTEAFF.

The rearrangement links TRBV7-8 to TRBJ2-1, with 9 bases matching TRBD1. This CDR3 comprises 15 residues. V was clipped by 6 bases and J by 8 bases; unmatched bases: 11. Germline CDR1 SGHVS, CDR2 FQNEAQ. The CDR3 protein is CASRAGTGNFHEQFF. CDR3 DNA: TGTGCCAGCAGGGCCGGGACAGGGAATTTCCATGAGCAGTTCTTC.

The V and J genes are TRBV19 and TRBJ1-3; D gene ambiguous. V dropped 3 bases and J dropped 5 bases, with 8 bases sitting between them. The CDR3 is 13 residues long. Germline V CDR1 and CDR2: LNHDA, SQIVND (reference sequence). The CDR3 sequence: CASSITGRNTIYF. The CDR3 nucleotides are TGTGCCAGTAGTATCACCGGTCGAAACACCATATATTTT.

This clone has a single count. DNA of the CDR3: TGTGCTAGTGGTTTGGTACTAGGTCCAGCTACATTACAGCCCCAGCATTTT. This sequence encodes CASGLVLGPATLQPQHF. This chain links TRBV12-5 with TRBJ1-5; no clear D. The germline V and J ends were trimmed by 0 bases and 7 bases, with 19 bases remaining between them. Germline V gene lookup returns CDR1 LGHNT and CDR2 FRNRAP. The CDR3 sequence is 17 residues long.

The chain links TRBV21-1 to TRBJ2-1; the table's D gene call, TRBD1, was not cross checked with the DNA. TRBV21-1 is a listed pseudogene. The CDR3 totals 17 residues. Here the CDR3 reads CASRDGTGIKKNNEQFF. DNA for the CDR3: TGTGCCAGCAGAGACGGGACAGGAATAAAAAAAAACAATGAGCAGTTCTTC.

The V and J genes are TRBV7-2 and TRBJ1-6; 9 bases line up with TRBD1. There are 18 residues in the CDR3. V shed 5 bases and J 6 bases; nucleotides not matched to a gene: 14. Per the germline V gene, CDR1 is SGHTA and CDR2 is FQGNSA. CDR3 residues: CASSRVTLDRGINSPLHF. CDR3 DNA: TGTGCCAGCAGCCGAGTCACCCTCGACAGGGGGATTAATTCACCCCTCCACTTT.

V usage is TRBV18 and J usage is TRBJ1-3; 7 nucleotides match TRBD1. The CDR3 is 15 residues long. The V segment lost 1 base and the J segment 4 bases; nucleotides outside the gene matches: 4. The germline gives CDR1 KGHSH, CDR2 LQKENI. CDR3: CASSPQGAMGNTIYF. The CDR3 DNA reads as TGTGCCAGCTCACCACAGGGGGCGATGGGAAACACCATATATTTT.